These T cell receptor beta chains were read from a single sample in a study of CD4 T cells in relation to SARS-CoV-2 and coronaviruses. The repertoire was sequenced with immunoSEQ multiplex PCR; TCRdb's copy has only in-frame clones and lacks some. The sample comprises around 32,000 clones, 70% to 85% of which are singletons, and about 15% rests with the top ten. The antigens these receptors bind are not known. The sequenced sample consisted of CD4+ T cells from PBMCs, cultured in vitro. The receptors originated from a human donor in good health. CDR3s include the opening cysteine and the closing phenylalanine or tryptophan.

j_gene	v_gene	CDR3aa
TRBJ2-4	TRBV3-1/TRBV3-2	CASSRETSGGSIQYF
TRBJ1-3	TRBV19	CASSRAVSGNTIYF
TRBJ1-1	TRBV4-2	CASSQATGTRATEAFF
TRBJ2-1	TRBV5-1	CASSLDIYNEQFF
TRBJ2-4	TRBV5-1	CASSLVYRGKNIQYF
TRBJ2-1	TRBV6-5	CASSYWGRSGNEQFF
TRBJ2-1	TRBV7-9	CASSPLRTEQFF
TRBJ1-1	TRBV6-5	CASSYSRQGLNTEAFF
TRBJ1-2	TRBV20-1	CSAPQGYGYTF
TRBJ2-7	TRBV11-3	CASSLASYEQYF
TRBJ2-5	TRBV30	CAWSRLAGVGETQYF
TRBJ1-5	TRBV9	CASSVAGVSNQPQHF
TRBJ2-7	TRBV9	CASSEGGPAASYEQYF
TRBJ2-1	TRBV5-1	CASSTQLGLAGGGEQFF
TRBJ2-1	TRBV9	CASSVEGNPYNEQFF
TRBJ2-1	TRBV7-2	CASSLRDGNEQFF
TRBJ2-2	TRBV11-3	CASSLFGDTGELFF
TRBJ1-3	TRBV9	CASSWAGALSGNTIYF
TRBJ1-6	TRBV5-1	CASSLDPGISPLHF
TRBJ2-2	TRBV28	CASSASSGTNTGELFF
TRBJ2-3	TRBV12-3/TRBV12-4	CASGAGGIDTQYF
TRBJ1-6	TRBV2	CASNTEFSYNSPLHF
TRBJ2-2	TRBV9	CASSVGTGVTGELFF
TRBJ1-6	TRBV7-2	CASSLGHPGSPLHF
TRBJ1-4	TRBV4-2	CASSPYTGTNEKLFF